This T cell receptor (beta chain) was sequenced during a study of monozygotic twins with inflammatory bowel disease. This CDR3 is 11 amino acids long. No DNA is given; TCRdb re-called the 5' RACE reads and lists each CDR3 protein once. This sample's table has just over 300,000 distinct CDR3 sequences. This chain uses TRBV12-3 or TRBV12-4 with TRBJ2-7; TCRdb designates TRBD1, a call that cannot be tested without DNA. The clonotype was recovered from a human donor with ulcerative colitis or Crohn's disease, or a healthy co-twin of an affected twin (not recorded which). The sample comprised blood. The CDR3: CASSRTGGQYF.